What follows describes a single TCR beta chain. This sample was taken from a study of beta chain features in type 1 diabetes. Germline-derived CDR1 and CDR2 are MNHNY and SVGAGI (reference sequence). Trimming pared 4 bases from V and 2 bases from J, leaving 13 bases between. The CDR3 loop spans 15 amino acids. All of the isolated RNA was reverse transcribed, so expressed TCRB transcripts were sequenced. Clones were sequenced by immunoSEQ multiplex PCR, and TCRdb holds only the in-frame ones, with some missing. The data show about 330,000 clones, 8% to 13% seen once. By way of CD45RO/CCR7/CD25/CD127/CD95/CD27, the CD4+ regulatory, stem cell-like memory, central memory and naive cells were sorted.

This sequence originates from a woman under 40 in good health. V is TRBV6-6 and J is TRBJ2-3; tentatively, D is TRBD1 (5 bases). The sample taken for sequencing was naive CD4+ T cells from blood. The chain's CDR3 is CASSSRASTTDTQYF. In nucleotides, the CDR3 is TGTGCCAGCAGTTCCAGGGCATCCACCACAGATACGCAGTATTTT.